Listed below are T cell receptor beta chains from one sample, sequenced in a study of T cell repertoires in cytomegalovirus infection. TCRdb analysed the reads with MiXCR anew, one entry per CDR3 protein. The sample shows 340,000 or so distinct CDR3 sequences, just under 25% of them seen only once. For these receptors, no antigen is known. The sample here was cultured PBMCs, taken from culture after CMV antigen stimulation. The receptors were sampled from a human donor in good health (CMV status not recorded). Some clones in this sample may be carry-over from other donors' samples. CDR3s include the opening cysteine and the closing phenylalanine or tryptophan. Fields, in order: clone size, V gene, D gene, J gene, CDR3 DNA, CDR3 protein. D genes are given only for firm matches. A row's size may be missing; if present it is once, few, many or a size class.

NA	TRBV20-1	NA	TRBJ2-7	TGCAGTGCTAGACCATCGGAAGTTGAGGTATACTCGCTCTACGAGCAGTACTTC	CSARPSEVEVYSLYEQYF
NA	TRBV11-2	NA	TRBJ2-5	TGTGCCAGCAGCTCGAGCAGACAAGAGACCCAGTACTTC	CASSSSRQETQYF
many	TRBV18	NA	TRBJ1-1	TGTGCCAGCTCACCAAGCAGGGACACTGAAGCTTTCTTT	CASSPSRDTEAFF
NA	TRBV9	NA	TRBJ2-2	TGTGCCAGCAGCGGTATCGTACTAGCCGGAAACACCGGGGAGCTGTTTTTT	CASSGIVLAGNTGELFF
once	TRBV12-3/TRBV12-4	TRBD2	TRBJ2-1	TGTGCCAGCAGTTTAGCGCCCAGCGGGAGGGGTGAGCAGTTCTTC	CASSLAPSGRGEQFF
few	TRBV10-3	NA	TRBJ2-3	TGTGCCGGCTCAGACGGGACCTACACAGATACGCAGTATTTT	CAGSDGTYTDTQYF
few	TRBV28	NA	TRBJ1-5	TGTGCCAGCAGTTCCTTTCGACGGGGTAGCAATCAGCCCCAGCATTTT	CASSSFRRGSNQPQHF
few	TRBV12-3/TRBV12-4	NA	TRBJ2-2	TGTGCCAGCAGTTTAAACTGGGGAGAGCTGTTTTTT	CASSLNWGELFF
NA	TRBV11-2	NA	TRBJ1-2	TGTGCCAGCAGCTTAGATCGGGGCAGGGAGAACACCTTC	CASSLDRGRENTF
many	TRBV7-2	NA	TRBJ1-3	TGTGCCAGCAGCTTAGGACGAGGAAACACCATATATTTT	CASSLGRGNTIYF
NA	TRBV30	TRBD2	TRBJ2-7	TGTGCCTGGAGTGCTCTAGCGGGGGTTGGGGAGGAGTACTTC	CAWSALAGVGEEYF
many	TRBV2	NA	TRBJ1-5	TGTGCCAGCAGTGTAGGACTCACGGACAATCAGCCCCAGCATTTT	CASSVGLTDNQPQHF
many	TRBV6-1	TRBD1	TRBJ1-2	TGTGCCACTAGGACAGGGGATACCTATGGCTACACCTTC	CATRTGDTYGYTF
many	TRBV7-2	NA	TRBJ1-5	TGTGCCAGCAGCTTATGGGTCTTGGAGCCCCAGCATTTT	CASSLWVLEPQHF
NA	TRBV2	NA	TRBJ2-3	TGTGCCAGCAGGTCTCGGGCCGGGGCCGATACGCAGTATTTT	CASRSRAGADTQYF
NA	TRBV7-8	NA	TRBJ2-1	TGTGCCAGCAGCTTAGATATCAGGGGGGCGCTCAATGAGCAGTTCTTC	CASSLDIRGALNEQFF
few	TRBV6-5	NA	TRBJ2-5	TGTGCCAGCAGCCTCTCGTTTAGTGCAATGGAGACCCAGTACTTC	CASSLSFSAMETQYF
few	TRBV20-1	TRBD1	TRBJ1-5	TGCAGTGCTGACAGGGAAATAATGGGTCAGCCCCAGCATTTT	CSADREIMGQPQHF
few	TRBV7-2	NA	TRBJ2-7	TGTGCCAGCAGCTTCGCCTCGAGTGCCCAACACTCCTACGAGCAGTACTTC	CASSFASSAQHSYEQYF
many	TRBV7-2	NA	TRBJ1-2	TGTGCCAGCAGCTGGGGGCGGGGGAACTATGGCTACACCTTC	CASSWGRGNYGYTF
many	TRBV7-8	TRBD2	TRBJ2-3	TGTGCCAGCAGCTCATATAGGGGGGTCAGGGGCGGGAGGACCTTCACAGATACGCAGTATTTT	CASSSYRGVRGGRTFTDTQYF
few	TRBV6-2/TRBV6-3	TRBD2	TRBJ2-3	TGTGCCAGCAGATTGACTAGCGGCTTTCTCACAGATACGCAGTATTTT	CASRLTSGFLTDTQYF
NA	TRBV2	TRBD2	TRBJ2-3	TGTGCCAGCACTCTAGCGGAAAGCACAGATACGCAGTATTTT	CASTLAESTDTQYF
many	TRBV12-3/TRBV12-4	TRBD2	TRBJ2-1	TGTGCCAGCAGCCCCCCTAGCGGAAGGGTTGAGCAGTTCTTC	CASSPPSGRVEQFF
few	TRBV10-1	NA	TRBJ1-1	TGCGCCAGCAGTGTGAACAGGGCGAACACTGAAGCTTTCTTT	CASSVNRANTEAFF
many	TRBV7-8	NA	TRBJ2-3	TGTGCCAGCAGCCCTGATAGGAGAACTAGCACAGATACGCAGTATTTT	CASSPDRRTSTDTQYF
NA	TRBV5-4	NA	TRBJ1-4	TGTGCCAGCAAGAGGGGGGGACTGAAAAATGAAAAACTGTTTTTT	CASKRGGLKNEKLFF